This TCR beta chain was observed in a study of cytomegalovirus exposure and HLA in healthy donors. This CDR3 is built from 17 residues. CDR1 SGHDN and CDR2 FVKESK come from the germline V gene. V was clipped by 1 base and J by 8 bases, with 20 bases between them. 60 Vbeta and 13 Jbeta primers were used in PCR. Some clones are missing from TCRdb's copy, which holds only in-frame ones; the method was immunoSEQ multiplex PCR. The sample includes approximately 37,000 clones, 70% to 85% of them seen just once. Only one count was recorded for this clone. Its target is not known. Study-wide findings and caveats: CMV serostatus stood as the only immune exposure information on hand. In a later analysis, TCR association rates varied by HLA locus: DRB1 most, HLA-C fewest.

The receptor was derived from a man younger than 40 in good health and CMV-seronegative. The V gene is TRBV14, the J gene TRBJ2-2; D is possibly TRBD2 (5 bases). Material: PBMCs. CDR3 residues: CASSQGLVGLMSGELFF. CDR3 bases: TGTGCCAGCAGCCAAGGCCTAGTTGGACTCATGTCGGGGGAGCTGTTTTTT.